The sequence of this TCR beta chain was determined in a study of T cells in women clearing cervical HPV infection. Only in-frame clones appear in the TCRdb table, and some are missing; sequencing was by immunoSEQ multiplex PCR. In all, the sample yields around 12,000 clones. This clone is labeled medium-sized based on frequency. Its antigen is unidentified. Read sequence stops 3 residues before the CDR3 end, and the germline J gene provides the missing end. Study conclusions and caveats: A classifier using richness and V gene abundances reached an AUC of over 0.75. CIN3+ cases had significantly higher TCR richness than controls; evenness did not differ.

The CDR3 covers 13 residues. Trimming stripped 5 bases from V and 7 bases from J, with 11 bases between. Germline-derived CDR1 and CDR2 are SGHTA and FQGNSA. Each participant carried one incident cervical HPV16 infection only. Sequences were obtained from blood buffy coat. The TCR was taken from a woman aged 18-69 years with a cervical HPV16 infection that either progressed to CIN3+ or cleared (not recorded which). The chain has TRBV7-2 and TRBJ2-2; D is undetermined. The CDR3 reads CASSLSGGGELFF. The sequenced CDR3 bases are TGTGCCAGCAGCCTCTCGGGTGGCGGGGAG.